This T cell receptor beta chain was profiled in a study of cytomegalovirus exposure and HLA in healthy donors. Primers for the PCR totalled 60 Vbeta and 13 Jbeta. Clones were read by immunoSEQ multiplex PCR, and TCRdb kept only the in-frame ones, dropping some. The sample includes tens of thousands of clones, 86% seen only once; the top ten take 8% to 10%. General observations from the study: The HLA-A and HLA-B alleles of most subjects were reportedly predicted accurately from TCR beta sequences. Rates of TCR association differed by HLA locus in a later analysis, with DRB1 highest and HLA-C lowest. Because they were indistinguishable, some V segments, including TRBV6-2 and TRBV6-3, were excluded. The authors listed approximately 160 TCR beta chains as cytomegalovirus-associated.

V gave up 6 bases and J gave up 4 bases, with 19 bases separating them. The CDR3 is 16 residues long. From germline, CDR1 is MDHEN and CDR2 SYDVKM. About this clone: The antigen is not known.

The chain couples TRBV28 to TRBJ1-5; D call uncertain. What was sequenced was PBMCs. This clonotype originated in a man aged 30-40 years in good health and CMV-seropositive. In DNA form, the CDR3 reads TGTGCCAGCAGCATACGGGGAGGGCCGAAGAATCAGCCCCAGCATTTT. It encodes CASSIRGGPKNQPQHF.